These 29 T cell receptor beta chains originate from one sample sequenced in a study of post-analysis software for immune sequencing data. cDNA libraries of TCR beta carried unique molecular identifiers. In TCRdb, the PCR reads were re-called with MiXCR into one record per CDR3 protein. The data hold 150,000 to 200,000 distinct CDR3 sequences, with about 29% observed a single time. These receptors lack a known antigen. Findings and caveats of the study: Patients used roughly five TRBV segments, including TRBV5-6, TRBV5-1 and TRBV20-1, more often than controls.

The sequenced sample was blood. The source is a girl between 10 and 17 years old with multiple sclerosis.

This clonotype was observed a few times. The chain is built from TRBV7-9 and TRBJ2-7, with 7 bases aligning to TRBD2. The CDR3 is 15 amino acids. Germline CDR1 reads SEHNR; CDR2 reads FQNEAQ (reference sequence). J was trimmed by 0 bases and V by 1 base; bases with no gene match: 3. CDR3 in amino acids: CASSLGGGSSYEQYF. CDR3 DNA sequence: TGTGCCAGCAGCTTAGGTGGCGGGAGCTCCTACGAGCAGTACTTC.

This chain connects TRBV20-1 to TRBJ2-1; TRBD1 matches at 10 bases. The J call is in doubt because the DNA end fits TRBJ2-7 better. Per the germline V gene, CDR1 is DFQATT and CDR2 is SNEGSKA (reference sequence). The CDR3 is 14 amino acids. The CDR3, as DNA: TGCAGTGCTGCCGGGACAGGGGCCTACAATGAGCAGTACTTC. Its translation is CSAAGTGAYNEQYF.

This clonotype was recorded many times. The V gene is TRBV9, the J gene TRBJ2-7, with D perhaps given as TRBD1 or TRBD2 (5 bases each). From germline, CDR1 is SGDLS and CDR2 YYNGEE. The CDR3 is made up of 14 amino acids. Trimming pared 0 bases from V and 3 bases from J, leaving 10 bases between. DNA for the CDR3: TGTGCCAGCAGCGTAGGTCTGGGGGACTACGAGCAGTACTTC. It specifies CASSVGLGDYEQYF.

This clonotype occurred once. This may stem from a read error, because a much larger clone lies one nucleotide away. In DNA form, the CDR3 reads TGCAGCGGCCCCCACAGGTACACTTACAATGAGCAGTACTTC. Translation gives CSGPHRYTYNEQYF. The V gene is TRBV29-1, the J gene TRBJ2-7, with D possibly matching TRBD1 (5 bases). Germline CDR1 and CDR2: SQVTM and ANQGSEA. The V gene lost 7 bases and the J gene lost 7 bases, with 23 bases spanning the gap. The CDR3 runs 14 residues.

In its sample, this clonotype was seen a few times. V usage is TRBV24-1 and J usage is TRBJ2-1; tentatively, D is TRBD2 (6 bases). Germline loops: CDR1 KGHDR, CDR2 SFDVKD. The CDR3 runs 16 residues. Trimming left V 3 bases short and J 13 bases short, with 24 bases between. The chain's CDR3 is CATSDALSEGRFTQFF. DNA of the CDR3: TGTGCCACCAGTGATGCCCTATCGGAGGGCAGGTTTACACAGTTCTTC.

This clonotype was counted only a few times. V and J are TRBV6-5 and TRBJ2-3; no firm D call. This CDR3 contains 13 residues. Deletions cut 6 bases from V and 1 base from J, with 8 bases between. Germline CDR1 reads MNHEY; CDR2 reads SVGAGI. The CDR3 DNA reads TGTGCCAGCAGGGGCTGGGGCACAGATACGCAGTATTTT. It encodes CASRGWGTDTQYF.

The chain couples TRBV12-3 or TRBV12-4 to TRBJ1-5; TRBD1 aligns across 9 bases. V lost 1 base and J lost 9; bases outside the gene matches: 7. CDR3 length: 15 amino acids. The DNA for the CDR3 is TGTGCCAGCAGTTTAGGGAGGGACAGGGAGGGGCCCCAGCATTTT. Amino acids: CASSLGRDREGPQHF.

Turning to this clonotype: It may be a read error: a sequence one base away is much more abundant. The genes are TRBV29-1 and TRBJ1-2; a possible D gene is TRBD1 (6 bases). In germline, CDR1 is SQVTM, CDR2 ANQGSEA. V was shortened by 3 bases and J by 8 bases, with 13 bases between the two germline ends. The CDR3 has 12 residues. CDR3: CSVESAGAGYTF. The DNA for the CDR3 is TGCAGCGTTGAGTCGGCAGGGGCAGGCTACACCTTC.

The chain couples TRBV7-8 to TRBJ2-7; 7 nucleotides line up with TRBD2. CDR1 is SGHVS and CDR2 is FQNEAQ in the germline V gene. Losses at the gene ends were 4 bases for V and 3 bases for J; bases not matched to a gene: 9. This CDR3 has 15 amino acids. The CDR3 DNA is TGTGCCAGCAGCTCAGCCCCCAGGACTAGCTACGAGCAGTACTTC. Translating it yields CASSSAPRTSYEQYF.

This clonotype was seen repeatedly, ten times or more. The rearrangement uses TRBV12-3 or TRBV12-4 and TRBJ2-1; the D gene is possibly TRBD2 (5 bases). V lost 5 bases, J lost 0 bases, and 14 bases lay in between. The CDR3 totals 16 residues. The CDR3 DNA reads TGTGCCAGCAGTCCCCCAGCGGAGAGCTCCTACAATGAGCAGTTCTTC. Translating it yields CASSPPAESSYNEQFF.

This CDR3 is CASSVNGLYEQYF. The CDR3 nucleotides are TGTGCCAGCAGCGTCAACGGCCTCTACGAGCAGTACTTC. This chain joins TRBV7-9 and TRBJ2-7; no clear D. In germline, CDR1 is SEHNR, CDR2 FQNEAQ (reference sequence). V lost 5 bases, J lost 3 bases, and 11 bases lay in between. This CDR3 is 13 amino acids long.

V gene TRBV19 combines with J gene TRBJ1-2; TRBD1 aligns across 9 bases. The V and J ends lost 7 bases and 0 bases, in that order; junction bases with no gene match: 9. Germline CDR1 LNHDA, CDR2 SQIVND (reference sequence). The CDR3 is made up of 16 amino acids. The chain's CDR3 is CASTFGTGISNYGYTF. CDR3 in DNA: TGTGCCAGTACCTTCGGGACAGGGATATCTAACTATGGCTACACCTTC.

This clonotype was observed a few times. The rearrangement uses TRBV30 and TRBJ1-5; 7 bases are shared with TRBD1. Trimming took 4 bases from V and 6 from J; bases not matched to a gene: 9. Germline V CDR1 and CDR2: GTSNPN, SVGIG (reference sequence). This CDR3 has 14 amino acids. CDR3 DNA sequence: TGTGCCTGGAAGCCGACAGGGTCCAGTCAGCCCCAGCATTTT. This sequence encodes CAWKPTGSSQPQHF.

This clonotype was found many times. This chain uses TRBV5-6 with TRBJ1-2; weak D call: TRBD1 (6 bases). The CDR3 consists of 15 residues. Germline lookup yields CDR1 SGHDT and CDR2 YYEEEE. Deletions cut 2 bases from V and 0 bases from J, with 11 bases between. The CDR3 spells CASSFRDTSNYGYTF. The CDR3 coding sequence is TGTGCCAGCAGCTTCCGGGACACCTCTAACTATGGCTACACCTTC.

This clonotype was detected ten times or more. V and J are TRBV7-9 and TRBJ2-1, with 7 bases matching TRBD2. Germline values: CDR1 SEHNR, CDR2 FQNEAQ (reference sequence). V shed 1 base, J shed 9 bases, and the junction held 6 bases outside the gene matches. The CDR3 is 14 residues long. The CDR3 here is CASSLGVGGSEQFF. The CDR3 DNA follows: TGTGCCAGCAGCTTAGGAGTGGGGGGGAGTGAGCAGTTCTTC.

This clonotype has only a few counts. J is TRBJ1-5 and V is TRBV20-1; TRBD1 might be the D (5 bases). This CDR3 has 17 amino acids. Trimming pared 1 base from V and 0 bases from J, leaving 16 bases between. CDR1 is DFQATT and CDR2 is SNEGSKA in the germline V gene (reference sequence). The CDR3 DNA reads TGCAGTGCTAGAGTGGGGGGTTCGGGGCATAGCAATCAGCCCCAGCATTTT. Translating gives CSARVGGSGHSNQPQHF.

Ten or more counts support this clonotype. V usage is TRBV4-2 and J usage is TRBJ2-1; tentative D call: TRBD2 (6 bases). CDR1 is LGHNA, CDR2 YNFKEQ, per germline. V was cut by 0 bases and J by 6 bases, with 18 bases left in between. The CDR3 spans 17 residues. CDR3 protein: CASSQDSLASSLNEQFF. The CDR3 nucleotides are TGTGCCAGCAGCCAAGACAGTCTAGCGTCTAGCCTCAATGAGCAGTTCTTC.

In this sample, this clonotype turned up a few times. V and J are TRBV7-2 and TRBJ2-3; 7 positions match TRBD2. The germline CDR1 and CDR2 sequences are SGHTA and FQGNSA. J gave up 5 bases and V 5 bases, and 10 bases lay outside the gene matches. The CDR3 extends over 15 amino acids. In DNA form, the CDR3 reads TGTGCCAGCAGCCTGGGACTAAGGGGCCTAGATACGCAGTATTTT. Its protein is CASSLGLRGLDTQYF.

The chain uses TRBV10-3 and TRBJ2-5, with TRBD2 as a possible D gene (6 bases). With 11 bases removed from V and 1 base from J, the gap between germline ends came to 14 bases. Germline V gives CDR1 ENHRY, CDR2 SYGVKD. This CDR3 region has 13 residues. The CDR3 DNA follows: TGTGCCTCGAGGCGGGGTCTCCAAGAGACCCAGTACTTC. Amino acid sequence: CASRRGLQETQYF.

This clonotype was counted at least ten times. V is TRBV12-3 or TRBV12-4 and J is TRBJ2-3, with TRBD2 matching over 7 bases. V shed 6 bases, J shed 6 bases, and the junction held 3 bases outside the gene matches. The CDR3 runs 12 residues. In DNA form, the CDR3 reads TGTGCCAGCAGCATACTAGCGGATACGCAGTATTTT. Translating gives CASSILADTQYF.

Note on this clonotype: This may be a read error: a much more frequent sequence differs by one nucleotide. The chain has TRBV9 and TRBJ2-1, with TRBD2 as a possible D gene (5 bases). The germline V gene has CDR1 SGDLS and CDR2 YYNGEE. CDR3 length: 15 amino acids. This CDR3 reads CASSVGAASHNEQFF. The DNA of the CDR3 is TGTGCCAGCAGCGTAGGAGCGGCCTCCCACAATGAGCAGTTCTTC. The entire variable domain, with the rest obtained from reference TRBV9 and TRBJ2-1, is as follows: DSGVTQTPKHLITATGQRVTLRCSPRSGDLSVYWYQQSLDQGLQFLIQYYNGEERAKGNILERFSAQQFPDLHSELNLSSLELGDSALYFCASSVGAASHNEQFFGPGTRLTVL.

Comments on this clonotype: This may be a read error: a much more frequent sequence differs by one nucleotide. The chain carries TRBV10-3 and TRBJ2-3; D is uncertain. This CDR3 comprises 13 residues. The V gene's germline CDR1 is ENHRY and CDR2 SYGVKD. V lost 6 bases, J lost 0 bases, and 7 bases lay in between. CDR3 region: CAIRAESTDTQYF. CDR3 bases: TGTGCCATCAGGGCAGAAAGCACAGATACGCAGTATTTT.

The chain links TRBV20-1 to TRBJ2-3, with D possibly being TRBD1 or TRBD2 (5 bases each). With 0 bases removed from V and 5 bases from J, the gap between germline ends came to 12 bases. CDR3 length: 14 residues. The germline CDR1 and CDR2 sequences are DFQATT and SNEGSKA (reference sequence). CDR3 DNA sequence: TGCAGTGCTAGAGATGAACGGGGCAGAGATACGCAGTATTTT. Protein: CSARDERGRDTQYF.

The chain couples TRBV7-2 to TRBJ2-1, with no clear D. V lost 5 bases and J 10 bases, leaving 12 bases between the germline ends. This CDR3 is 12 amino acids long. CDR1 is SGHTA and CDR2 is FQGNSA in the germline V gene. CDR3 protein: CASSVQYYEQFF. The CDR3 coding sequence is TGTGCCAGCAGCGTTCAGTATTACGAGCAGTTCTTC. Full variable domain (rest looked up from reference TRBV7-2 and TRBJ2-1): GAGVSQSPSNKVTEKGKDVELRCDPISGHTALYWYRQSLGQGLEFLIYFQGNSAPDKSGLPSDRFSAERTGGSVSTLTIQRTQQEDSAVYLCASSVQYYEQFFGPGTRLTVL.

V gene TRBV29-1 combines with J gene TRBJ1-1; D is ambiguous. Germline CDR1 is SQVTM and CDR2 is ANQGSEA. Trimming pared 4 bases from V and 6 bases from J, leaving 6 bases between. The CDR3 is made up of 10 amino acids. The CDR3 spells CSVVISEAFF. The CDR3 region has the DNA TGCAGCGTTGTAATATCTGAAGCTTTCTTT.

This clonotype was seen at least ten times. The CDR3 coding sequence is TGTGCCAGCAGTCCGATCCTATTCGAGGGTTTAGGATCACCCCTCCACTTT. Translating it yields CASSPILFEGLGSPLHF. The rearrangement uses TRBV27 and TRBJ1-6; no firm D call. Per germline, CDR1 MNHEY and CDR2 SMNVEV (reference sequence). This CDR3 contains 17 residues. Trimming took off 5 bases at V and 10 bases at J, with 24 bases between the two ends.

This clonotype was counted at least ten times. The CDR3 protein is CASSTPPYYEQYF. The CDR3 DNA reads as TGTGCCAGCAGCACACCACCCTACTACGAGCAGTACTTC. The V call is TRBV9, the J call TRBJ2-7; no clear D. Trimming pared 4 bases from V and 3 bases from J, leaving 11 bases between. This CDR3 is 13 amino acids long. The germline gives CDR1 SGDLS, CDR2 YYNGEE.

DNA for the CDR3: TGTGCCAGCAGCTTAGCGATCCCCGGGGGAGATACGCAGTATTTT. Amino acid sequence: CASSLAIPGGDTQYF. The chain has TRBV7-2 and TRBJ2-3; TRBD2 might be the D (6 bases). V was cut by 0 bases and J by 5 bases, with 12 bases left in between. The CDR3 loop spans 15 amino acids. The germline V gene has CDR1 SGHTA and CDR2 FQGNSA.

This clonotype was recorded at least ten times. The chain is built from TRBV7-2 and TRBJ2-7; D unclear. V gave up 2 bases and J gave up 3 bases, with 2 bases separating them. Germline values: CDR1 SGHTA, CDR2 FQGNSA. CDR3 length: 11 residues. The CDR3 nucleotides are TGTGCCAGCAGCTTACACTACGAGCAGTACTTC. It translates to CASSLHYEQYF.